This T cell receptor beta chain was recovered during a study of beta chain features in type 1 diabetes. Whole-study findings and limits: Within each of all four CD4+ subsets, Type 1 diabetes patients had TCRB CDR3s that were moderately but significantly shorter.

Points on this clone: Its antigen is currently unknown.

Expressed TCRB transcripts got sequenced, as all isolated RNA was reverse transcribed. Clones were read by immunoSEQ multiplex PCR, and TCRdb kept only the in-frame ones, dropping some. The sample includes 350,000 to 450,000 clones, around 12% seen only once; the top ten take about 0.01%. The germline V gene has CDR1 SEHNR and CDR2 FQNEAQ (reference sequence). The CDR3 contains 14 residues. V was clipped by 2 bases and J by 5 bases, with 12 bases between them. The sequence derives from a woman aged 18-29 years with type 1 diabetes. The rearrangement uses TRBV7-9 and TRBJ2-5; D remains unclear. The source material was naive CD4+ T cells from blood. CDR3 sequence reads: CASSLTNIGETQYF. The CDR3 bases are TGTGCCAGCAGCTTAACCAACATCGGGGAGACCCAGTACTTC.